A selection of T cell receptor beta chains follows, all from one sample in a study of T cells in tuberculosis. The repertoire was sequenced with immunoSEQ multiplex PCR; TCRdb's copy has only in-frame clones and lacks some. The repertoire consists of 30,000 to 45,000 clones, with 93% occurring once and the leading ten covering roughly 6.4%. Input material: PBMCs. Every receptor here comes from a donor aged 10-29 years with latent tuberculosis or without tuberculosis infection. CDR3s include the opening cysteine and the closing phenylalanine or tryptophan. D genes are given only for firm matches. Part of the rows lack a size; the others show once, few, many or a class for expanded clones.

-	-	TRBV2	TRBJ1-2	CASSDSGEEGYTF	TGTGCCAGCAGTGATTCGGGTGAGGAGGGCTACACCTTC
-	-	TRBV2	TRBJ2-7	CAGRGGLTAYEQYF	TGTGCCGGACGCGGGGGCCTGACAGCCTACGAGCAGTACTTC
TRBD1	-	TRBV5-8	TRBJ2-7	CASSPRTGSFYEQYF	TGTGCCAGCAGCCCTCGGACAGGTTCTTTCTACGAGCAGTACTTC
TRBD1	-	TRBV7-2	TRBJ1-2	CASSLDRTGGRGYTF	TGTGCCAGCAGCTTAGATCGGACAGGGGGTCGTGGCTACACCTTC
-	-	TRBV10-3	TRBJ1-3	CAISESRVFESGNTIYF	TGTGCCATCAGTGAGTCCAGGGTCTTTGAATCCGGAAACACCATATATTTT
TRBD1	-	TRBV19	TRBJ1-1	CASSLTGGTEAFF	TGTGCCAGTAGTCTCACAGGGGGCACTGAAGCTTTCTTT
-	-	TRBV5-1	TRBJ2-7	CASSLASPTYEQYF	TGCGCCAGCAGCTTGGCCTCCCCTACCTACGAGCAGTACTTC
-	-	TRBV11-2	TRBJ1-1	CASSFLYKGRTEAFF	TGTGCCAGCAGCTTTTTATACAAGGGGCGGACTGAAGCTTTCTTT
TRBD1	once	TRBV13	TRBJ1-1	CASSMRGQGLTEAFF	TGTGCCAGCAGCATGAGGGGACAGGGATTAACTGAAGCTTTCTTT
TRBD2	-	TRBV27	TRBJ2-1	CATSGLAGIERYNEQFF	TGTGCCACGTCGGGACTAGCGGGGATTGAACGGTACAATGAGCAGTTCTTC
-	-	TRBV21-1	TRBJ1-2	CASSSSRTGWRDGYTF	TGTGCCAGCAGCTCCTCCCGGACAGGGTGGAGGGATGGCTACACCTTC
-	-	TRBV10-2	TRBJ2-7	CASSERGVREQYF	TGCGCCAGCAGTGAGAGGGGTGTGAGGGAGCAGTACTTC
TRBD1	-	TRBV7-3	TRBJ2-5	CASSYQGEETQYF	TGTGCCAGCAGCTACCAGGGGGAAGAGACCCAGTACTTC
TRBD2	-	TRBV9	TRBJ2-1	CASSVSLRGGPGEQFF	TGTGCCAGCAGCGTTTCCCTACGGGGGGGCCCTGGTGAGCAGTTCTTC
-	-	TRBV10-2	TRBJ2-7	CASSELVYEQYF	TGCGCCAGCAGTGAGCTAGTCTACGAGCAGTACTTC
-	-	TRBV7-3	TRBJ2-7	CASSLTTGAEQYF	TGTGCCAGCAGCTTAACGACTGGGGCCGAGCAGTACTTC
-	-	TRBV27	TRBJ1-1	CASSSLRGTPRNTEAFF	TGTGCCAGCAGTTCCCTAAGGGGGACCCCTCGGAACACTGAAGCTTTCTTT
-	-	TRBV2	TRBJ1-2	CASRGRQDRSNYGYTF	TGTGCCAGCAGGGGAAGACAGGACCGCTCTAACTATGGCTACACCTTC
-	-	TRBV5-1	TRBJ2-3	CASRSLAERVPDTQYF	TGCGCCAGCAGGTCCCTCGCGGAGCGGGTCCCAGATACGCAGTATTTT
TRBD2	-	TRBV7-9	TRBJ2-3	CASSLGLAGGPSTDTQYF	TGTGCCAGCAGCTTAGGTCTAGCGGGGGGCCCTAGCACAGATACGCAGTATTTT
-	-	TRBV9	TRBJ1-2	CASGDGANYGYTF	TGTGCCAGCGGAGACGGCGCTAACTATGGCTACACCTTC
-	once	TRBV30	TRBJ1-2	CAWSAGVFYGYTF	TGTGCCTGGAGTGCGGGGGTTTTTTATGGCTACACCTTC
TRBD1	few	TRBV30	TRBJ1-5	CAWKGTGALNQPQHF	TGTGCCTGGAAAGGGACAGGGGCCCTGAATCAGCCCCAGCATTTT
-	once	TRBV7-2	TRBJ1-6	CASSLGHQPLHF	TGTGCCAGCAGCCTGGGACACCAACCCCTCCACTTT
-	-	TRBV28	TRBJ1-1	CASSLKYYRVNRNTEAFF	TGTGCCAGCAGTTTAAAGTATTACAGGGTAAATAGGAACACTGAAGCTTTCTTT
-	-	TRBV13	TRBJ1-2	CASSEELVLNYGYTF	TGTGCCAGCAGCGAAGAGCTAGTACTTAACTATGGCTACACCTTC
TRBD2	-	TRBV6-4	TRBJ2-3	CASSESSGGANTQYF	TGTGCCAGCAGTGAGTCTAGCGGGGGGGCCAATACGCAGTATTTT
TRBD1	-	TRBV19	TRBJ1-1	CASTQINRGPHTEAFF	TGTGCCAGTACCCAAATTAACAGGGGACCCCACACTGAAGCTTTCTTT
TRBD2	once	TRBV19	TRBJ2-3	CASSMASGSSTDTQYF	TGTGCCAGTAGTATGGCTAGCGGTTCTAGCACAGATACGCAGTATTTT
TRBD1	-	TRBV4-2	TRBJ2-7	CASSPRGQSYEQYF	TGTGCCAGCAGCCCAAGGGGACAGTCCTACGAGCAGTACTTC
-	-	TRBV9	TRBJ1-2	CASSPPGGSYTF	TGTGCCAGCAGCCCTCCGGGGGGTAGCTACACCTTC
-	-	TRBV7-8	TRBJ2-3	CASSPYLLKGKDTQYF	TGTGCCAGCAGCCCCTACCTCCTCAAGGGGAAAGATACGCAGTATTTT
TRBD1	-	TRBV4-1	TRBJ2-1	CASSQVGDRIHEQFF	TGCGCCAGCAGCCAAGTAGGGGACAGGATCCATGAGCAGTTCTTC
-	-	TRBV6-5	TRBJ1-2	CASTGGTAGYTF	TGTGCCAGCACAGGAGGGACCGCCGGCTACACCTTC
TRBD1	-	TRBV6-6	TRBJ2-7	CASSGTIDRVEQYF	TGTGCCAGCAGTGGAACTATAGACAGGGTCGAGCAGTACTTC
-	-	TRBV5-5	TRBJ1-3	CASSWAGIGDTIYF	TGTGCCAGCAGTTGGGCAGGGATAGGAGACACCATATATTTT
-	-	TRBV6-1	TRBJ1-5	CASSDRGLRNQPQHF	TGTGCCAGCAGTGACCGGGGGTTAAGGAATCAGCCCCAGCATTTT
-	-	TRBV19	TRBJ1-5	CASSIDHLGTVSWNQPQHF	TGTGCCAGTAGTATAGATCACCTCGGAACAGTGAGTTGGAATCAGCCCCAGCATTTT